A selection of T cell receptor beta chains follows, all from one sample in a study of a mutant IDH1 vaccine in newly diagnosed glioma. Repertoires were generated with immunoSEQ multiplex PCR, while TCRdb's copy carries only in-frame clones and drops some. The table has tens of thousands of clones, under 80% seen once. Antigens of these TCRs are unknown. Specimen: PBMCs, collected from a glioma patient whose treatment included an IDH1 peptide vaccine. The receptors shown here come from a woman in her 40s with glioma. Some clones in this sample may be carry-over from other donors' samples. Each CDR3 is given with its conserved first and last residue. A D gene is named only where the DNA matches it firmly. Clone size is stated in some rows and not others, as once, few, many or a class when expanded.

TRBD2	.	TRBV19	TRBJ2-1	CATGTSLNEQFF	TGTGCCACTGGGACTAGTTTGAATGAGCAGTTCTTC
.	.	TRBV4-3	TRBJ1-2	CASSQEGPREDSRYGYTF	TGCGCCAGCAGCCAAGAGGGCCCGAGGGAAGACAGTCGGTATGGCTACACCTTC
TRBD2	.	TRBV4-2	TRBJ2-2	CASTRRAGETGELFF	TGTGCCAGCACCCGGCGGGCGGGAGAGACCGGGGAGCTGTTTTTT
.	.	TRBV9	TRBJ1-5	CASNEWGGNQPQHF	TGTGCCAGCAACGAATGGGGTGGCAATCAGCCCCAGCATTTT
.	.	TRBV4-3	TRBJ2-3	CASSQENKADTQYF	TGCGCCAGCAGCCAAGAGAATAAGGCAGATACGCAGTATTTT
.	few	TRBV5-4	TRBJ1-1	CASSRQQGNTEAFF	TGTGCCAGCAGCAGGCAACAGGGGAACACTGAAGCTTTCTTT
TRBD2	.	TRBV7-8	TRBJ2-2	CASSLAGTSGGGELFF	TGTGCCAGCAGCTTAGCGGGGACTAGCGGGGGCGGGGAGCTGTTTTTT
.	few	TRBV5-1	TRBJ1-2	CASSLGAGGGYTF	TGCGCCAGCAGCTTGGGGGCAGGAGGTGGCTACACCTTC
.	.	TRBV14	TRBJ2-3	CASSQVGWGTDTQYF	TGTGCCAGCAGCCAAGTGGGGTGGGGCACAGATACGCAGTATTTT
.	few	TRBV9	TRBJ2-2	CASSAFGSLGELFF	TGTGCCAGCAGCGCTTTTGGCTCCTTGGGGGAGCTGTTTTTT
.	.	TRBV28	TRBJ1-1	CACGAVGGAVTEAFF	TGTGCCTGCGGGGCAGTGGGGGGAGCGGTTACTGAAGCTTTCTTT
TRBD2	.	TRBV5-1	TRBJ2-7	CASSPGGTYEQYF	TGCGCCAGCAGCCCGGGGGGTACCTACGAGCAGTACTTC
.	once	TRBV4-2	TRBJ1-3	CASSQASKASGNTIYF	TGTGCCAGCAGCCAAGCCAGCAAAGCCTCTGGAAACACCATATATTTT
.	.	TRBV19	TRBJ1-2	CASSIGGGYTF	TGTGCCAGTAGTATAGGTGGTGGCTACACCTTC
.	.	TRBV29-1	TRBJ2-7	CSVDPGPSGEQYF	TGCAGCGTTGATCCGGGACCCAGTGGCGAGCAGTACTTC
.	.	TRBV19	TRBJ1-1	CASTGWGLNTEAFF	TGTGCCAGTACGGGTTGGGGTCTGAACACTGAAGCTTTCTTT
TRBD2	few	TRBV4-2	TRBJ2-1	CASSQETGGSYNEQFF	TGTGCCAGCAGCCAAGAGACGGGGGGTTCCTACAATGAGCAGTTCTTC
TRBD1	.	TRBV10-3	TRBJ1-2	CAISGDRVNYGYTF	TGTGCCATCAGTGGGGACAGGGTGAACTATGGCTACACCTTC
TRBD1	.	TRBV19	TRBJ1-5	CASSIDHHSGGNQPQHF	TGTGCCAGTAGTATAGATCACCACTCAGGGGGGAATCAGCCCCAGCATTTT
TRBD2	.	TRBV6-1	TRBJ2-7	CASSATSGIGEQYF	TGTGCCAGCAGTGCGACTAGCGGGATAGGGGAGCAGTACTTC
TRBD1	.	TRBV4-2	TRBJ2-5	CASSQGRGGTGERETQYF	TGTGCCAGCAGCCAAGGACGTGGGGGGACAGGGGAGCGAGAGACCCAGTACTTC
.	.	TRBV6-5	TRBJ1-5	CASSSSPGPQHF	TGTGCCAGCAGTTCCTCCCCCGGGCCCCAGCATTTT
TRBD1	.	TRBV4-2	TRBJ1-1	CASSLLRGQGAGTEAFF	TGTGCCAGCAGCCTACTTCGGGGACAGGGGGCCGGCACTGAAGCTTTCTTT
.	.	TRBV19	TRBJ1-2	CASNRAGSYGYTF	TGTGCCAGTAACCGAGCGGGGTCCTATGGCTACACCTTC
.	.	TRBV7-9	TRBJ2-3	CASSHPDFYTDTQYF	TGTGCCAGCAGCCACCCCGACTTCTACACAGATACGCAGTATTTT
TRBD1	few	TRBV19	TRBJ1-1	CASSIQGARTEAFF	TGTGCCAGTAGTATTCAGGGGGCGCGCACTGAAGCTTTCTTT
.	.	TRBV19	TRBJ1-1	CASSGGIGAEAFF	TGTGCCAGTAGTGGAGGGATAGGGGCTGAAGCTTTCTTT
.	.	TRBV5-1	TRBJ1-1	CASSLDSPGVNTEAFF	TGCGCCAGCAGCTTGGACTCCCCTGGAGTAAACACTGAAGCTTTCTTT
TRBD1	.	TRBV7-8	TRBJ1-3	CASSFPMTGRDTIYF	TGTGCCAGCAGCTTCCCGATGACAGGGAGGGACACCATATATTTT
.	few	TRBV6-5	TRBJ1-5	CASRLRGTGPQHF	TGTGCCAGCCGGTTGCGGGGGACTGGGCCCCAGCATTTT
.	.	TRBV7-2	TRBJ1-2	CASSPGLQGGYTF	TGTGCCAGCAGTCCGGGACTCCAGGGGGGCTACACCTTC
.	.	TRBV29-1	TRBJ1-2	CSVEAEGGYTF	TGCAGCGTTGAAGCGGAGGGCGGCTACACCTTC
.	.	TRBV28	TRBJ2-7	CASSFRDYEQYF	TGTGCCAGCAGTTTCCGGGACTACGAGCAGTACTTC
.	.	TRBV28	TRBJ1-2	CASSLPPRGYTF	TGTGCCAGCAGTCTGCCACCGCGGGGCTACACCTTC
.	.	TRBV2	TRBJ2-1	CASSESGSRRVSSYNEQFF	TGTGCCAGCAGTGAAAGTGGGTCCCGAAGGGTAAGCTCCTACAATGAGCAGTTCTTC
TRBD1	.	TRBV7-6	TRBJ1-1	CASSLGPTGGLRNTEAFF	TGTGCCAGCAGCTTAGGGCCGACAGGGGGCCTGCGAAACACTGAAGCTTTCTTT
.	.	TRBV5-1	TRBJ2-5	CASGWTEETQYF	TGCGCCAGCGGCTGGACAGAAGAGACCCAGTACTTC
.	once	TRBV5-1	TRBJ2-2	CASSLGVGGTTGELFF	TGCGCCAGCAGCTTGGGGGTCGGGGGCACCACCGGGGAGCTGTTTTTT
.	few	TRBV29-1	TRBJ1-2	CSVMTGNSYGYTF	TGCAGCGTGATGACGGGTAATAGCTATGGCTACACCTTC
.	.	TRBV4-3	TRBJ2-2	CASSQEGRVTGELFF	TGCGCCAGCAGCCAAGAAGGCAGGGTCACCGGGGAGCTGTTTTTT
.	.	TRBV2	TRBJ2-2	CASSEAEGYLGELFF	TGTGCCAGCAGTGAAGCGGAGGGGTACCTCGGGGAGCTGTTTTTT
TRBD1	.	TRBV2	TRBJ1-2	CASSQGQGRNYGYTF	TGTGCCAGCAGTCAAGGACAGGGACGCAACTATGGCTACACCTTC
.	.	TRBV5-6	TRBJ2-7	CASSPGPPGSSYEQYF	TGTGCCAGCAGCCCGGGTCCCCCAGGTAGCTCCTACGAGCAGTACTTC
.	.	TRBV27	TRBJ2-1	CASTLGGQPYNEQFF	TGTGCCAGCACTCTAGGGGGGCAGCCCTACAATGAGCAGTTCTTC
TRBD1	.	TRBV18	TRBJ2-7	CASSPTGNSYEQYF	TGTGCCAGCTCACCGACAGGGAACTCCTACGAGCAGTACTTC
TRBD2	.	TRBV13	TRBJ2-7	CASSSGLAGDYEQYF	TGTGCCAGCAGCTCGGGACTAGCGGGAGACTACGAGCAGTACTTC
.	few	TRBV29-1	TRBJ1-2	CSVDRSKSYGYTF	TGCAGCGTCGACAGGTCCAAGTCCTATGGCTACACCTTC
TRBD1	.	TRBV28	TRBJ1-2	CASSPPGQAAGYTF	TGTGCCAGCAGTCCCCCGGGACAGGCAGCCGGCTACACCTTC
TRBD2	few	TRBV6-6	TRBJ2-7	CASSPGGREQYF	TGTGCCAGCAGTCCGGGAGGGCGGGAGCAGTACTTC
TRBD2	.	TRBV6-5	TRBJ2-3	CASSLAGGIGAQYF	TGTGCCAGCAGTTTAGCGGGGGGGATAGGGGCGCAGTATTTT
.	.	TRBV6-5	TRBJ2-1	CASSRSGPVSNEQFF	TGTGCCAGCAGCCGTTCCGGGCCTGTGTCTAATGAGCAGTTCTTC
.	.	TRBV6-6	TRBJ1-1	CASSYSSRGRAFF	TGTGCCAGCAGTTATTCCTCCAGGGGTCGAGCTTTCTTT
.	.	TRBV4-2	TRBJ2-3	CASSQGTREGTDTQYF	TGTGCCAGCAGCCAAGGCACTAGGGAAGGCACAGATACGCAGTATTTT
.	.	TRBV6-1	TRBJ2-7	CASSEGGGPYEQYF	TGTGCCAGCAGTGAGGGTGGGGGTCCCTACGAGCAGTACTTC
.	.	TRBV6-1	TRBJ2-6	CASSDRDGARSGANVLTF	TGTGCCAGCAGTGATCGGGACGGAGCCAGGTCTGGGGCCAACGTCCTGACTTTC